The clone carrying this T cell receptor beta chain was seen a single time. Its antigen is undetermined. TCRdb's copy holds only in-frame clones and misses some; the assay was immunoSEQ multiplex PCR. The sample yields 150,000 to 200,000 clones, 86% seen once. The data are from a study of cytomegalovirus exposure and HLA in healthy donors. About the study: The 120 validation repertoires and the 650 to 850 first-cohort repertoires shared a platform, a later analysis reported.

The germline V gene has CDR1 SGHVS and CDR2 FNYEAQ. The CDR3 contains 14 residues. The V end was cut by 2 bases, the J end by 6 bases, with 13 bases between. The study, taken as a whole, reports: The listing of fewer than 200 TCR beta chains classed them as cytomegalovirus-associated.

This receptor was obtained from a woman under 30 in good health and CMV-seronegative. The rearrangement uses TRBV7-6 and TRBJ1-2; D is perhaps TRBD1 (5 bases). The sequenced sample consisted of PBMCs. The CDR3 DNA sequence: TGTGCCAGCAGCTTATCTGGGGGGTCCGATGGCTACACCTTC. Translating gives CASSLSGGSDGYTF.